This paragraph reports one TCR beta chain. Its antigen remains unidentified. Measured with immunoSEQ multiplex PCR; TCRdb has only the in-frame clones, and not every one. The sample has tens of thousands of clones, 91% seen once. The sample originates from a study of OX40 agonist ivuxolimab in advanced cancers. The overall study: Partial responses were achieved by three patients, one with hepatocellular carcinoma and two with cutaneous melanoma. Study results and limitations: There was clonal expansion of CD4+ and CD8+ blood T cells by week 6 at 0.1 to 3.0 mg/kg. Among patients with partial responses at 0.1-3.0 mg/kg, clonal expansion was among the lowest.

There are 14 residues in the CDR3. Germline CDR1 and CDR2: MGHRA and YSYEKL. V shed 4 bases and J shed 6 bases, with 16 bases lying between them. This receptor was identified in an adult with an advanced solid tumor such as melanoma, head and neck, liver or kidney cancer. This specimen consisted of CD4+ or CD8+ T cells sorted from blood, obtained in a trial of the OX40 agonist ivuxolimab. The V gene is TRBV4-1, the J gene TRBJ2-7; D is perhaps TRBD2 (5 bases). The CDR3 DNA sequence: TGCGCCAGCAGCCGAGACTGGAGCGGCGGCGAGCAGTACTTC. Its translation: CASSRDWSGGEQYF.